The rows below give T cell receptor beta chains drawn from one sample of a study of shared clonotypes between healthy human individuals. Generated by immunoSEQ multiplex PCR, the TCRdb table keeps only in-frame clones and is missing some. The sample holds about 2.4 million clones, 85% to 95% seen once. Sequencing input: naive CD4+ T cells sorted from blood. Every receptor here comes from a young man in good health. The CDR3 runs from the conserved cysteine through the conserved F or W. A D gene is named only where the DNA matches it firmly. Size values are once, few and many counts, or a class for expanded clones, and some rows have none.

j_gene: TRBJ1-1; abundance: NA; d_gene: NA; v_gene: TRBV27; CDR3aa: CASTLGTGTEAFF; CDR3nt: TGTGCCAGCACCTTAGGTACAGGCACTGAAGCTTTCTTT
j_gene: TRBJ1-4; abundance: NA; d_gene: NA; v_gene: TRBV6-5; CDR3aa: CASSRSNEKLFF; CDR3nt: TGTGCCAGCAGTCGCTCTAATGAAAAACTGTTTTTT
j_gene: TRBJ1-5; abundance: few; d_gene: NA; v_gene: TRBV30; CDR3aa: CAWRADSNQPQHF; CDR3nt: TGTGCCTGGAGGGCAGATAGCAATCAGCCCCAGCATTTT
j_gene: TRBJ2-7; abundance: NA; d_gene: NA; v_gene: TRBV6-1; CDR3aa: CASYMHGGPYEQYF; CDR3nt: TGTGCCAGCTACATGCACGGGGGGCCCTACGAGCAGTACTTC
j_gene: TRBJ1-1; abundance: NA; d_gene: NA; v_gene: TRBV30; CDR3aa: CGGTGQPGGTEAFF; CDR3nt: TGTGGGGGAACTGGACAGCCCGGTGGCACTGAAGCTTTCTTT
j_gene: TRBJ2-2; abundance: NA; d_gene: NA; v_gene: TRBV7-3; CDR3aa: CASSLIRSTGELFF; CDR3nt: TGTGCCAGCAGCTTAATACGGTCCACCGGGGAGCTGTTTTTT
j_gene: TRBJ1-3; abundance: NA; d_gene: NA; v_gene: TRBV27; CDR3aa: CASWVSSYKPGNTIYF; CDR3nt: TGTGCCAGCTGGGTCAGCTCCTACAAACCTGGAAACACCATATATTTT
j_gene: TRBJ1-5; abundance: NA; d_gene: NA; v_gene: TRBV18; CDR3aa: CASSPGVNSNQPQHF; CDR3nt: TGTGCCAGCTCTCCCGGGGTAAATAGCAATCAGCCCCAGCATTTT
j_gene: TRBJ1-3; abundance: NA; d_gene: NA; v_gene: TRBV6-1; CDR3aa: CASSERGDSGNTIYF; CDR3nt: TGTGCCAGCAGTGAGAGGGGGGACTCTGGAAACACCATATATTTT
j_gene: TRBJ1-2; abundance: NA; d_gene: TRBD1; v_gene: TRBV6-5; CDR3aa: CASSVPGTGYYTF; CDR3nt: TGTGCCAGCAGTGTCCCCGGGACAGGGTACTACACCTTC
j_gene: TRBJ1-1; abundance: NA; d_gene: NA; v_gene: TRBV6-5; CDR3aa: CASIPSTEAFF; CDR3nt: TGTGCCAGCATTCCGAGCACTGAAGCTTTCTTT
j_gene: TRBJ1-5; abundance: NA; d_gene: TRBD1; v_gene: TRBV5-1; CDR3aa: CASSLGGVSNQPQHF; CDR3nt: TGCGCCAGCAGCTTAGGGGGCGTCAGTAATCAGCCCCAGCATTTT
j_gene: TRBJ1-1; abundance: NA; d_gene: NA; v_gene: TRBV11-2; CDR3aa: CASSLDREAFF; CDR3nt: TGTGCCAGCAGCTTAGATCGCGAAGCTTTCTTT
j_gene: TRBJ2-7; abundance: NA; d_gene: NA; v_gene: TRBV5-1; CDR3aa: CASSRSMNSYEQYF; CDR3nt: TGCGCCAGCAGTCGATCAATGAACTCCTACGAGCAGTACTTC
j_gene: TRBJ1-5; abundance: NA; d_gene: TRBD1; v_gene: TRBV18; CDR3aa: CASSPAGTGGQPQHF; CDR3nt: TGTGCCAGCTCACCCGCCGGGACAGGGGGCCAGCCCCAGCATTTT
j_gene: TRBJ1-2; abundance: NA; d_gene: NA; v_gene: TRBV28; CDR3aa: CASSSAELGKGYGYTF; CDR3nt: TGTGCCAGCAGTTCCGCGGAGCTGGGGAAAGGGTATGGCTACACCTTC
j_gene: TRBJ1-5; abundance: NA; d_gene: NA; v_gene: TRBV6-5; CDR3aa: CASSSRGGQPQHF; CDR3nt: TGTGCCAGCAGTTCGAGGGGTGGGCAGCCCCAGCATTTT
j_gene: TRBJ2-3; abundance: NA; d_gene: NA; v_gene: TRBV7-9; CDR3aa: CASSPGGSTDTQYF; CDR3nt: TGTGCCAGCAGCCCGGGCGGATCCACAGATACGCAGTATTTT
j_gene: TRBJ2-5; abundance: once; d_gene: NA; v_gene: TRBV25-1; CDR3aa: CASSEWGGQIQETQYF; CDR3nt: TGTGCCAGCAGTGAATGGGGGGGCCAGATCCAAGAGACCCAGTACTTC
j_gene: TRBJ2-5; abundance: NA; d_gene: TRBD2; v_gene: TRBV7-8; CDR3aa: CASSSREGHGETQYF; CDR3nt: TGTGCCAGCAGCTCGCGGGAGGGCCATGGTGAGACCCAGTACTTC
j_gene: TRBJ1-5; abundance: NA; d_gene: TRBD1; v_gene: TRBV18; CDR3aa: CASSRETGGIQPQHF; CDR3nt: TGTGCCAGCTCACGGGAGACAGGGGGGATCCAGCCCCAGCATTTT
j_gene: TRBJ2-3; abundance: NA; d_gene: NA; v_gene: TRBV5-6; CDR3aa: CASSFMGTLAGDTQYF; CDR3nt: TGTGCCAGCAGCTTTATGGGGACACTTGCGGGGGATACGCAGTATTTT
j_gene: TRBJ1-4; abundance: NA; d_gene: NA; v_gene: TRBV5-6; CDR3aa: CASSLTGVVANEKLFF; CDR3nt: TGTGCCAGCAGCTTGACGGGCGTGGTGGCTAATGAAAAACTGTTTTTT
j_gene: TRBJ2-1; abundance: NA; d_gene: TRBD2; v_gene: TRBV30; CDR3aa: CAWSVGPSGRVYEQFF; CDR3nt: TGTGCCTGGAGTGTGGGACCTAGCGGGAGGGTCTATGAGCAGTTCTTC
j_gene: TRBJ2-2; abundance: NA; d_gene: NA; v_gene: TRBV5-1; CDR3aa: CASTPLRLAGELFF; CDR3nt: TGCGCCAGCACTCCTTTGAGACTTGCCGGGGAGCTGTTTTTT
j_gene: TRBJ2-7; abundance: NA; d_gene: NA; v_gene: TRBV13; CDR3aa: CASSLEPGDPYEQYF; CDR3nt: TGTGCCAGCAGCTTAGAACCAGGGGATCCCTACGAGCAGTACTTC
j_gene: TRBJ2-2; abundance: NA; d_gene: TRBD2; v_gene: TRBV10-3; CDR3aa: CAISVPGGPGTGELFF; CDR3nt: TGTGCCATCAGTGTGCCGGGGGGGCCAGGCACCGGGGAGCTGTTTTTT
j_gene: TRBJ2-7; abundance: NA; d_gene: TRBD2; v_gene: TRBV6-1; CDR3aa: CASKGTSGKYEQYF; CDR3nt: TGTGCCAGCAAAGGGACTAGCGGGAAGTACGAGCAGTACTTC
j_gene: TRBJ2-1; abundance: NA; d_gene: TRBD1; v_gene: TRBV29-1; CDR3aa: CSVGSSGTGLNEQFF; CDR3nt: TGCAGCGTTGGATCGTCCGGGACAGGCCTGAATGAGCAGTTCTTC
j_gene: TRBJ2-7; abundance: NA; d_gene: NA; v_gene: TRBV27; CDR3aa: CASRRPGKNYEQYF; CDR3nt: TGTGCCAGCAGACGTCCGGGGAAAAACTACGAGCAGTACTTC
j_gene: TRBJ2-7; abundance: once; d_gene: TRBD1; v_gene: TRBV10-1; CDR3aa: CASSEDRVHEQYF; CDR3nt: TGCGCCAGCAGTGAGGACAGGGTCCACGAGCAGTACTTC
j_gene: TRBJ2-1; abundance: NA; d_gene: TRBD2; v_gene: TRBV28; CDR3aa: CASSRTSGGAYNGYEQFF; CDR3nt: TGTGCCAGCAGCCGGACTAGCGGGGGGGCTTACAATGGTTATGAGCAGTTCTTC
j_gene: TRBJ1-2; abundance: NA; d_gene: TRBD1; v_gene: TRBV7-2; CDR3aa: CASSSAPGGWSQGYTF; CDR3nt: TGTGCCAGCAGCTCGGCCCCAGGGGGCTGGAGTCAAGGCTACACCTTC
j_gene: TRBJ2-7; abundance: NA; d_gene: TRBD2; v_gene: TRBV5-1; CDR3aa: CASSLVPGGWDYPYEQYF; CDR3nt: TGCGCCAGCAGCTTGGTGCCCGGGGGGTGGGACTACCCGTACGAGCAGTACTTC
j_gene: TRBJ1-1; abundance: NA; d_gene: NA; v_gene: TRBV10-3; CDR3aa: CAISEMGVVGTEAFF; CDR3nt: TGTGCCATCAGTGAGATGGGGGTGGTGGGCACTGAAGCTTTCTTT
j_gene: TRBJ2-7; abundance: once; d_gene: NA; v_gene: TRBV30; CDR3aa: CAWSGGGLGDYEQYF; CDR3nt: TGTGCCTGGAGTGGAGGCGGGCTGGGGGACTACGAGCAGTACTTC
j_gene: TRBJ2-7; abundance: NA; d_gene: NA; v_gene: TRBV6-6; CDR3aa: CASRGTENEQYF; CDR3nt: TGTGCCAGCAGGGGAACAGAAAACGAGCAGTACTTC
j_gene: TRBJ2-3; abundance: NA; d_gene: TRBD2; v_gene: TRBV5-1; CDR3aa: CASSRGLAGGLDTQYF; CDR3nt: TGCGCCAGCAGCCGGGGACTAGCGGGGGGGCTGGATACGCAGTATTTT
j_gene: TRBJ1-2; abundance: once; d_gene: TRBD1; v_gene: TRBV7-2; CDR3aa: CASSSGTVGGYTF; CDR3nt: TGTGCCAGCAGCTCGGGGACAGTAGGCGGCTACACCTTC
j_gene: TRBJ2-1; abundance: NA; d_gene: NA; v_gene: TRBV10-2; CDR3aa: CASSSGTLSYNEQFF; CDR3nt: TGCGCCAGCTCATCCGGGACTCTAAGCTACAATGAGCAGTTCTTC
j_gene: TRBJ1-5; abundance: NA; d_gene: NA; v_gene: TRBV5-8; CDR3aa: CASSFYRGNSNQPQHF; CDR3nt: TGTGCCAGCAGCTTTTATCGGGGGAATAGCAATCAGCCCCAGCATTTT
j_gene: TRBJ1-3; abundance: NA; d_gene: TRBD1; v_gene: TRBV9; CDR3aa: CASSGTTGTGNTIYF; CDR3nt: TGTGCCAGCAGCGGCACGACAGGGACTGGAAACACCATATATTTT
j_gene: TRBJ2-3; abundance: NA; d_gene: NA; v_gene: TRBV5-1; CDR3aa: CASSFLGGVTDTQYF; CDR3nt: TGCGCCAGCAGCTTCCTTGGGGGAGTCACAGATACGCAGTATTTT
j_gene: TRBJ1-6; abundance: NA; d_gene: NA; v_gene: TRBV2; CDR3aa: CASNGQGEGSPLHF; CDR3nt: TGTGCCAGCAACGGGCAGGGCGAGGGTTCACCCCTCCACTTT
j_gene: TRBJ2-1; abundance: NA; d_gene: TRBD2; v_gene: TRBV2; CDR3aa: CASRVPGLAGGLNEQFF; CDR3nt: TGTGCCAGCAGGGTCCCGGGACTAGCGGGGGGGCTCAATGAGCAGTTCTTC
j_gene: TRBJ2-1; abundance: NA; d_gene: NA; v_gene: TRBV5-1; CDR3aa: CASTSRAAQDEQFF; CDR3nt: TGCGCCAGCACCTCCCGGGCGGCCCAGGATGAGCAGTTCTTC
j_gene: TRBJ2-3; abundance: NA; d_gene: NA; v_gene: TRBV4-1; CDR3aa: CASSQDKSFATISDTQYF; CDR3nt: TGCGCCAGCAGCCAAGATAAATCCTTTGCCACAATTTCAGATACGCAGTATTTT
j_gene: TRBJ1-2; abundance: NA; d_gene: NA; v_gene: TRBV6-1; CDR3aa: CASSGSNYGYTF; CDR3nt: TGTGCCAGCAGTGGCAGTAACTATGGCTACACCTTC
j_gene: TRBJ2-7; abundance: NA; d_gene: NA; v_gene: TRBV6-5; CDR3aa: CASSQADTFYEQYF; CDR3nt: TGTGCCAGCAGCCAGGCTGACACCTTCTACGAGCAGTACTTC
j_gene: TRBJ2-3; abundance: NA; d_gene: TRBD2; v_gene: TRBV28; CDR3aa: CASSLYPPSSRLAGISTDTQYF; CDR3nt: TGTGCCAGCAGTTTATACCCTCCGTCCTCTCGACTAGCGGGGATTAGCACAGATACGCAGTATTTT
j_gene: TRBJ1-4; abundance: NA; d_gene: NA; v_gene: TRBV27; CDR3aa: CASASAPPILSGNEKLFF; CDR3nt: TGTGCCAGCGCAAGTGCCCCTCCAATACTTTCGGGTAATGAAAAACTGTTTTTT
j_gene: TRBJ2-2; abundance: once; d_gene: NA; v_gene: TRBV5-1; CDR3aa: CASSQNPGSNTGELFF; CDR3nt: TGCGCCAGCAGCCAGAATCCGGGCAGCAACACCGGGGAGCTGTTTTTT
j_gene: TRBJ2-2; abundance: NA; d_gene: NA; v_gene: TRBV21-1; CDR3aa: CASSIITENTGELFF; CDR3nt: TGTGCCAGCAGCATTATTACAGAGAACACCGGGGAGCTGTTTTTT
j_gene: TRBJ1-2; abundance: NA; d_gene: TRBD1; v_gene: TRBV18; CDR3aa: CASSPGQGHYGYTF; CDR3nt: TGTGCCAGCTCACCAGGACAGGGCCACTATGGCTACACCTTC
j_gene: TRBJ1-1; abundance: once; d_gene: NA; v_gene: TRBV19; CDR3aa: CASSTLGGGTEAFF; CDR3nt: TGTGCCAGTAGTACGCTGGGGGGGGGCACTGAAGCTTTCTTT
j_gene: TRBJ2-7; abundance: NA; d_gene: TRBD1; v_gene: TRBV2; CDR3aa: CASSTGRQGYEQYF; CDR3nt: TGTGCCAGCAGTACTGGGAGACAGGGCTACGAGCAGTACTTC
j_gene: TRBJ1-2; abundance: NA; d_gene: NA; v_gene: TRBV7-2; CDR3aa: CASSRGRNGYTF; CDR3nt: TGTGCCAGCAGCCGTGGACGAAACGGCTACACCTTC
j_gene: TRBJ2-3; abundance: NA; d_gene: TRBD2; v_gene: TRBV7-3; CDR3aa: CASSLTGTSGVSAQYF; CDR3nt: TGTGCCAGCAGCTTAACGGGGACTAGCGGGGTCTCCGCGCAGTATTTT
j_gene: TRBJ2-5; abundance: NA; d_gene: NA; v_gene: TRBV11-2; CDR3aa: CASSFGMGQETQYF; CDR3nt: TGTGCCAGCAGCTTCGGAATGGGGCAAGAGACCCAGTACTTC